This T cell receptor beta chain was sequenced in a study of OX40 agonist ivuxolimab in advanced cancers. About the study: The study treated patients with ivuxolimab, an agonistic anti-OX40 (CD134) antibody. Under the entry rules, prior anti-PD-1, anti-PD-L1 or anti-CTLA-4 therapy was allowed, and 35% to 40% had some.

TCRdb keeps only in-frame clones here, not all; method: immunoSEQ multiplex PCR. The sample gives 45,000 to 65,000 clones, around 87% of which show up once; under 2% is in the top ten. In its sample, this clone was seen a few times. Its antigen is currently unknown. Findings and limits, study-wide: Normalized expansion of T-cell clones was also low for some nonresponders.

This clonotype was sampled from an adult with an advanced solid tumor such as melanoma, head and neck, liver or kidney cancer. The sequenced sample was CD4+ or CD8+ T cells sorted from blood, obtained in a trial of the OX40 agonist ivuxolimab.

DNA of the CDR3: TGCGCCAGCAGTGCCCAGTGGGGGGACACTGAAGCTTTCTTT. Protein sequence: CASSAQWGDTEAFF. The rearrangement links TRBV10-1 to TRBJ1-1; D is possibly TRBD1 (5 bases). Germline assignment: CDR1 WNHNN and CDR2 SYGVQD (reference sequence). This CDR3 is 14 amino acids long. V dropped 4 bases and J dropped 3 bases, with 12 bases sitting between them.